The sequence of this T cell receptor (beta chain) was determined in a study of blood T cell repertoires in COVID-19. As for the study in general: Some COVID-19 samples were acute and others convalescent; all came from the United States, Italy and Spain. From T cells, B-cell-depleted T cells, or PBMCs came the material, which was cDNA or gDNA.

This clone was observed a handful of times. Assay used: immunoSEQ multiplex PCR; TCRdb lists only in-frame clones, some missing. The table records about 130,000 clones, approximately 87% of them present only once. The origin of this receptor is a middle-aged man with active COVID-19. Sample: peripheral blood.

The CDR3 spells CASSVRQGYGYTF. CDR3 sequence (DNA): TGTGCCAGCAGTGTCCGACAGGGGTATGGCTACACCTTC. The chain recombines TRBV2 with TRBJ1-2; 8 nucleotides agree with TRBD1. CDR1 SNHLY and CDR2 FYNNEI come from the germline V gene. CDR3 length: 13 residues. Trimming took 4 bases from V and 5 from J; bases not matched to a gene: 3.